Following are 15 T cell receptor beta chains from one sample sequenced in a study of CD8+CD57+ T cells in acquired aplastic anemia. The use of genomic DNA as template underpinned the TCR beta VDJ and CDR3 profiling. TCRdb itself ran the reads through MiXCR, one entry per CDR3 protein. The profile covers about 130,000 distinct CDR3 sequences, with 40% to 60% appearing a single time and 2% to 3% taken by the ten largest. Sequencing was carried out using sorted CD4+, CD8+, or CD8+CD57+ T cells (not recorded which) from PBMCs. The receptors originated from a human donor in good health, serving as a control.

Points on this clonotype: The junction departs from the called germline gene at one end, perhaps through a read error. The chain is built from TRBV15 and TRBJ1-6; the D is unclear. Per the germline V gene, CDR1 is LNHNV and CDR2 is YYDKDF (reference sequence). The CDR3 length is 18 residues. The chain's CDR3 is CATSRDKAKWRGDSPLHF. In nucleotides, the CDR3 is TGTGCCACCAGCAGAGATAAAGCCAAGTGGCGGGGTGATTCGCCCCTCCACTTT.

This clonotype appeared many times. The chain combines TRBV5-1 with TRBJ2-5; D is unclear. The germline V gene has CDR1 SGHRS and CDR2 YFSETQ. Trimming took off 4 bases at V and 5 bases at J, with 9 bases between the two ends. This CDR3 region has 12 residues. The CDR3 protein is CASSRTGETQYF. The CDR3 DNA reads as TGCGCCAGCAGCCGTACCGGGGAGACCCAGTACTTC.

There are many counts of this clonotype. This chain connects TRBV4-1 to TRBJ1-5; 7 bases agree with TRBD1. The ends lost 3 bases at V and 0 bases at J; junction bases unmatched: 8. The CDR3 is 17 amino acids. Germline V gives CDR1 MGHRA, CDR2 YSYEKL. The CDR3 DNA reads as TGCGCCAGCAGCCAGACACAGGGGAAAGGTAGCAATCAGCCCCAGCATTTT. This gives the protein CASSQTQGKGSNQPQHF.

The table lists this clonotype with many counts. The CDR3 protein is CASTPGTTNYGYTF. CDR3 sequence (DNA): TGTGCCAGCACCCCCGGGACAACCAACTATGGCTACACCTTC. The V and J genes are TRBV7-6 and TRBJ1-2; TRBD1 might be the D (6 bases). Germline V gene sequence: CDR1 SGHVS, CDR2 FNYEAQ. Trimming stripped 7 bases from V and 2 bases from J, with 14 bases between. CDR3 length: 14 amino acids.

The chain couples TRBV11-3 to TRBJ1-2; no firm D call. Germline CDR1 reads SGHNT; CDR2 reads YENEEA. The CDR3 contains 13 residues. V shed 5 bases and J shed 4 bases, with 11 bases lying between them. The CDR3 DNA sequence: TGTGCCAGCAGCCGGGCGGCAGGCTATGGCTACACCTTC. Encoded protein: CASSRAAGYGYTF.

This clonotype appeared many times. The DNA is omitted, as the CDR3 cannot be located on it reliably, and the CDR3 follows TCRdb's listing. CDR3 in amino acids: CASSENFRARVYF. The V and J genes are TRBV6-1 and TRBJ1-3; no check of the table's D call, TRBD1, against the DNA was made. Germline values: CDR1 MNHNS, CDR2 SASEGT. The CDR3 spans 13 amino acids, including both terminal residues.

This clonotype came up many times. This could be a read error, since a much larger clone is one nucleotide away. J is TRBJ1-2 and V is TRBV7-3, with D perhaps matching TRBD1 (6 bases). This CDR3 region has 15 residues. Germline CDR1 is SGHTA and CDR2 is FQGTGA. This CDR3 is CASSLTGGTDYGYAF. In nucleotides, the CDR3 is TGTGCCAGCAGCTTAACAGGGGGGACCGACTATGGCTACGCCTTC.

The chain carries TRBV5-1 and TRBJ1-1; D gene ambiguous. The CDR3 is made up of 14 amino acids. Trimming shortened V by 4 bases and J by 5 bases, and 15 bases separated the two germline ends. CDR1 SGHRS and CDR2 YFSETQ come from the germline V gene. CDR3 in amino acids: CASSLEGLGTEAFF. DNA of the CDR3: TGCGCCAGCAGCCTGGAAGGGCTGGGTACTGAAGCTTTCTTT.

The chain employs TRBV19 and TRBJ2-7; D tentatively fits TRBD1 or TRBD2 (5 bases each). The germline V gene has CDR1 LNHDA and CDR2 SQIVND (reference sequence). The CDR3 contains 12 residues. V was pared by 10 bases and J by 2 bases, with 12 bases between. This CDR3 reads CATRDRTYEQYF. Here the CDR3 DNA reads TGTGCCACCCGGGACCGGACCTACGAGCAGTACTTC. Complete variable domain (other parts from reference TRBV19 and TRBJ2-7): DGGITQSPKYLFRKEGQNVTLSCEQNLNHDAMYWYRQDPGQGLRLIYYSQIVNDFQKGDIAEGYSVSREKKESFPLTVTSAQKNPTAFYLCATRDRTYEQYFGPGTRLTVT.

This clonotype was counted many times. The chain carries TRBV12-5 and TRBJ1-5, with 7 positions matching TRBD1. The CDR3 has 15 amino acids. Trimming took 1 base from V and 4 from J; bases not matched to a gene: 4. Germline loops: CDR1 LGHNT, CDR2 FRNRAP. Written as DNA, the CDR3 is TGTGCTAGTGGTTTGGGGGACAGTGGGAATCAGCCCCAGCATTTT. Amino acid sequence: CASGLGDSGNQPQHF.

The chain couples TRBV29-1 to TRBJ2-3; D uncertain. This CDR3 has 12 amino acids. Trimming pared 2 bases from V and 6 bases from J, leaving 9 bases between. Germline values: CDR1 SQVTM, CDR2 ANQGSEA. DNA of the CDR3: TGCAGCGTTGAACAACTCCACGATACGCAGTATTTT. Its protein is CSVEQLHDTQYF.

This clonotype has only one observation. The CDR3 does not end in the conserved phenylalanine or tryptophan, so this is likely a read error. CDR3 in DNA: TGTGCCACCAGCAGTACCTGGAACACTGAAGCTTTCTCT. Translating it yields CATSSTWNTEAFS. This sequence joins TRBV15 and TRBJ1-1; D is unresolved. The length of the CDR3 is 13 residues. V was cut by 3 bases and J by 1 base, with 6 bases left in between. Germline V gene sequence: CDR1 LNHNV, CDR2 YYDKDF (reference sequence).

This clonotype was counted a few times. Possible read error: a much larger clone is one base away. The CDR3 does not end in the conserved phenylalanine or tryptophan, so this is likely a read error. The CDR3 DNA is TGTGCCAGCTCACCTGCGGGACCCAACAACGAGCAGTACCTC. Translation: CASSPAGPNNEQYL. The chain has TRBV18 and TRBJ2-7; a possible D gene is TRBD2 (6 bases). Looked up from germline, CDR1 is KGHSH and CDR2 is LQKENI. Trimming took off 3 bases at V and 5 bases at J, with 14 bases between the two ends. CDR3 size: 14 residues.

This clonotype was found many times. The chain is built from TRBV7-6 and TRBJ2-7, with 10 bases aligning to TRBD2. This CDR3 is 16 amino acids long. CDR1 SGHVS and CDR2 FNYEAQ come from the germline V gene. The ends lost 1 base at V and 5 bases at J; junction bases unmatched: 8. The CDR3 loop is CASSLVGSGGAHEQYF. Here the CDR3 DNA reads TGTGCCAGCAGCTTAGTCGGCAGCGGGGGGGCCCACGAGCAGTACTTC.

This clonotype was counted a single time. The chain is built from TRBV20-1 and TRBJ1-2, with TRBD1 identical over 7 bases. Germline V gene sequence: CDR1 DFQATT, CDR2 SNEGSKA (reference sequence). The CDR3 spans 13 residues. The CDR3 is CSAPGTDNYGYTF. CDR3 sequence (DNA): TGCAGCGCTCCCGGGACAGACAACTATGGCTACACCTTC.